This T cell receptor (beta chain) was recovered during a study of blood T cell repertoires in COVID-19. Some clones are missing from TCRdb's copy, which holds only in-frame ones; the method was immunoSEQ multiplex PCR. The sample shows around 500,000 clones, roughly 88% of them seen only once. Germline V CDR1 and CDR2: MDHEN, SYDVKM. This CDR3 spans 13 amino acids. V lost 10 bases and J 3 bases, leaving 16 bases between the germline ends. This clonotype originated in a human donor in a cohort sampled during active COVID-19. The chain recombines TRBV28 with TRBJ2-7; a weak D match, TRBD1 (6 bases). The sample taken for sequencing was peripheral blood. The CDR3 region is CAIGDGTSYEQYF. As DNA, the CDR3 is TGTGCCATCGGAGACGGGACAAGCTACGAGCAGTACTTC. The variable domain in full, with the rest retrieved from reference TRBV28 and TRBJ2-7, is DVKVTQSSRYLVKRTGEKVFLECVQDMDHENMFWYRQDPGLGLRLIYFSYDVKMKEKGDIPEGYSVSREKKERFSLILESASTNQTSMYLCAIGDGTSYEQYFGPGTRLTVT.